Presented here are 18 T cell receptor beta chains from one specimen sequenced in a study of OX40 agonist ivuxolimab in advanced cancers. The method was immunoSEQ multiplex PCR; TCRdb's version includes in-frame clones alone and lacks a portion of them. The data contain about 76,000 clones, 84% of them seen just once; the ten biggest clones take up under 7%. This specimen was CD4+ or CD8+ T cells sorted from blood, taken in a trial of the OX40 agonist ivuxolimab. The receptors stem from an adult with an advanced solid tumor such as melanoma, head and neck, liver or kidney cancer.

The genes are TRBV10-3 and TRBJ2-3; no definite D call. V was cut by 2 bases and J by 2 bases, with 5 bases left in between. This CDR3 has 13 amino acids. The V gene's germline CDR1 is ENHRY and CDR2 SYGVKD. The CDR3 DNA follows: TGTGCCATCAGTGAGAGGAACACAGATACGCAGTATTTT. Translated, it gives CAISERNTDTQYF.

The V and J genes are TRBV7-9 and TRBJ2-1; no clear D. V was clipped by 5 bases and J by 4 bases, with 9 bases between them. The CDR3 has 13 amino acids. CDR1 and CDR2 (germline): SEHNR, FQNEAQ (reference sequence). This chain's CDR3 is CASSRLQYNEQFF. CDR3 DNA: TGTGCCAGCAGCAGGTTACAATACAATGAGCAGTTCTTC. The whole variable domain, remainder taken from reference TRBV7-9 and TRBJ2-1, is DTGVSQNPRHKITKRGQNVTFRCDPISEHNRLYWYRQTLGQGPEFLTYFQNEAQLEKSRLLSDRFSAERPKGSFSTLEIQRTEQGDSAMYLCASSRLQYNEQFFGPGTRLTVL.

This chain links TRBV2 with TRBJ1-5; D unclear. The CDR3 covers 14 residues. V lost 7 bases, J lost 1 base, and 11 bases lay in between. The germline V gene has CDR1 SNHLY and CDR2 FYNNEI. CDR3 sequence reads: CASNWQLSNQPQHF. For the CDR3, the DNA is TGTGCCAGCAATTGGCAACTAAGCAATCAGCCCCAGCATTTT.

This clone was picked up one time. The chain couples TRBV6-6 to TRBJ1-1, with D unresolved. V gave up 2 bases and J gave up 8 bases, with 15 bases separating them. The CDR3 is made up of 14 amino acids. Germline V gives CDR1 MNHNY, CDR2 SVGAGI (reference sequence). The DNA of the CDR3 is TGTGCCAGCAGTTACCAAGGTCCTGCGGTGGAAGCTTTCTTT. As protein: CASSYQGPAVEAFF.

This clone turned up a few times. In DNA form, the CDR3 reads TGTGCCAGCAGCCCCGACAGGGGCGACGAGCAGTACTTC. It yields the protein CASSPDRGDEQYF. The chain recombines TRBV11-3 with TRBJ2-7; 8 nucleotides line up with TRBD1. CDR3 length: 13 residues. V lost 5 bases and J lost 5; bases outside the gene matches: 5. Germline CDR1 is SGHNT and CDR2 is YENEEA.

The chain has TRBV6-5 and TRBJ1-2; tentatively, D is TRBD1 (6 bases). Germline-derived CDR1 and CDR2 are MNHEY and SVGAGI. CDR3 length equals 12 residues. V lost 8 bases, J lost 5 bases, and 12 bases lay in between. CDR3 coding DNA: TGTGCCAGCGAGGGGGGGGATTATGGCTACACCTTC. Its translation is CASEGGDYGYTF.

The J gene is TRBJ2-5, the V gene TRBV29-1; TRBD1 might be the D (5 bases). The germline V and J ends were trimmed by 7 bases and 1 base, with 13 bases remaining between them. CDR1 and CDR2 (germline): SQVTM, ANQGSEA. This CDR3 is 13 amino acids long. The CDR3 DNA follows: TGCAGCGGTGAGATGGACACCCAAGAGACCCAGTACTTC. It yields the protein CSGEMDTQETQYF.

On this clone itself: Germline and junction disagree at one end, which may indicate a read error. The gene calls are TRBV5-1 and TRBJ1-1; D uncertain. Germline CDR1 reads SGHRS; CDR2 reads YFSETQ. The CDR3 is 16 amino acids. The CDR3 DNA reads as TGCGCCAGCTTCCAGGCTTACGGGAATATGAACACTGATGCTTTCTTT. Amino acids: CASFQAYGNMNTDAFF.

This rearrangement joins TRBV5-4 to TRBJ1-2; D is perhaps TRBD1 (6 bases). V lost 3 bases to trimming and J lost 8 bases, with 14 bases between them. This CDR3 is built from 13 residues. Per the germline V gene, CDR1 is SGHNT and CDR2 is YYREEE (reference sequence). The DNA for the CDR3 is TGTGCCAGCAGCTCTACAGGGACTCGGGGCTACACCTTC. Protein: CASSSTGTRGYTF.

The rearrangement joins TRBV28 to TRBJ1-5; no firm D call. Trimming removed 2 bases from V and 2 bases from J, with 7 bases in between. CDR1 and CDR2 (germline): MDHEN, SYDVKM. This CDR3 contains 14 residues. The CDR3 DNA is TGTGCCAGCAGTTTAGGGCAGGGCAATCAGCCCCAGCATTTT. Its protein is CASSLGQGNQPQHF.

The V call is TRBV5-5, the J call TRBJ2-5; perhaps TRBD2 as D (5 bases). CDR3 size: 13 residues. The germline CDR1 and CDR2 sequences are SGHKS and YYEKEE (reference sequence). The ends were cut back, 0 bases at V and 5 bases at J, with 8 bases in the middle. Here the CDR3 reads CASSLAREETQYF. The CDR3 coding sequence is TGTGCCAGCAGCTTGGCGAGGGAGGAGACCCAGTACTTC.

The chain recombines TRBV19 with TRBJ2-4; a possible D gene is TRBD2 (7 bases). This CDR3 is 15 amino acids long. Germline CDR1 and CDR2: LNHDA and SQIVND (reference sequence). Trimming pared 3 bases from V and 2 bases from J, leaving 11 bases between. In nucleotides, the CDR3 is TGTGCCAGTAGTATGGGGGGGCTGACCAAAAACATTCAGTACTTC. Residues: CASSMGGLTKNIQYF.

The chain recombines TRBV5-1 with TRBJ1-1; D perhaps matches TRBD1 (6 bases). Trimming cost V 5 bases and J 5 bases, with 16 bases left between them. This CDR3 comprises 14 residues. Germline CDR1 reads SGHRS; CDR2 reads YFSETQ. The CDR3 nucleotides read TGCGCCAGCAGGGCACAGGGAGGATTGACTGAAGCTTTCTTT. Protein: CASRAQGGLTEAFF.

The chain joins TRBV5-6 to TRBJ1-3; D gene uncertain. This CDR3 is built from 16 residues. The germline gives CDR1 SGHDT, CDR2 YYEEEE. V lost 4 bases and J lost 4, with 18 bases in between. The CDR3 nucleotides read TGTGCCAGCAGCATGCCCGGGAAAGGGAGCGGAAACACCATATATTTT. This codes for CASSMPGKGSGNTIYF.

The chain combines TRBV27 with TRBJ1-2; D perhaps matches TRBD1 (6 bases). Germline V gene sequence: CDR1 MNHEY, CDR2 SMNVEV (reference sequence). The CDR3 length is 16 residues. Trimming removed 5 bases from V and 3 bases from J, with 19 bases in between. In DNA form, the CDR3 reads TGTGCCAGCAGTACTTCCCAGGGACACTACGACTATGGCTACACCTTC. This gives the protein CASSTSQGHYDYGYTF.

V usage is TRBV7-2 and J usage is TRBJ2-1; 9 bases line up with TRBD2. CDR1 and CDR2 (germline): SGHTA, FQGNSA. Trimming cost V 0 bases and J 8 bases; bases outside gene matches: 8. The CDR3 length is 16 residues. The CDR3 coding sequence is TGTGCCAGCAGCTTAGCGTCAGTAGCGGGGGTGGATGAGCAGTTCTTC. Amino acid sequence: CASSLASVAGVDEQFF.

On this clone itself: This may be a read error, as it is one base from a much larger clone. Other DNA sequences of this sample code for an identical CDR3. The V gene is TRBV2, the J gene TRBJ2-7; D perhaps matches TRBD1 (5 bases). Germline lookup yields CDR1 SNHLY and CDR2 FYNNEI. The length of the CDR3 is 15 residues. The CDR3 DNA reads TGTGCCAGTAGTGAAGGGGTCGGGCTCTCCTACGAGCAGTACTTC. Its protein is CASSEGVGLSYEQYF.

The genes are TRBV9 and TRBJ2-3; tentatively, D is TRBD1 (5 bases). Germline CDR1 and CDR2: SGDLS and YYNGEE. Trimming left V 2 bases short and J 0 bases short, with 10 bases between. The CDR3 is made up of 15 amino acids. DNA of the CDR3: TGTGCCAGCAGCGTTGAAGGGGTCAGCACAGATACGCAGTATTTT. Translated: CASSVEGVSTDTQYF.